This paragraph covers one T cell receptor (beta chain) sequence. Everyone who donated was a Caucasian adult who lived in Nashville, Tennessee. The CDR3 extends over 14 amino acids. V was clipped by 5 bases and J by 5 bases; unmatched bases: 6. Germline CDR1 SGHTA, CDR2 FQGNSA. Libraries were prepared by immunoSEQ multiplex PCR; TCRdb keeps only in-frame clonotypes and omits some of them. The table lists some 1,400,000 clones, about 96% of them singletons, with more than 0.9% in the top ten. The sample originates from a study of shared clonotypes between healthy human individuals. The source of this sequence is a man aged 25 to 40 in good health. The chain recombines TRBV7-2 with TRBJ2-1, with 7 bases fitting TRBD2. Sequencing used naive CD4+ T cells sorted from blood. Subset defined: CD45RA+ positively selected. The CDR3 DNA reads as TGTGCCAGCAGCCGTCGGGAGGTCGACAATGAGCAGTTCTTC. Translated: CASSRREVDNEQFF.